This is a list of T cell receptor beta chains from one sample in a study of T cell changes during pregnancy in multiple sclerosis. This table comes from immunoSEQ multiplex PCR, and its TCRdb copy is limited to in-frame clones, with some not included. The sample includes tens of thousands of clones, 80% to 95% seen only once; the top ten take 0.7% to 1%. Sequenced material: peripheral blood, taken in the first trimester of pregnancy. These receptors all come from a female donor with multiple sclerosis, enrolled in a pregnancy study. CDR3s include the opening cysteine and the closing phenylalanine or tryptophan. D genes are given only for firm matches. A row's size may be missing; if present it is once, few, many or a size class.

d_call clone_size j_call v_call cdr3_nt cdr3_aa
TRBD2 - TRBJ2-1 TRBV5-1 TGCGCCAGCAGCTCACTAGCGGGGGGGCAAAGTGAGCAGTTCTTC CASSSLAGGQSEQFF
TRBD2 medium-sized TRBJ2-7 TRBV11-2 TGTGCCAGCAGCTTCACTAGCGGGGGGGTACCCTACGAGCAGTACTTC CASSFTSGGVPYEQYF
TRBD2 - TRBJ2-3 TRBV27 TGTGCCAGCAGTTCTACTAGCGGGGGGGCCGGGCCGCAGTATTTT CASSSTSGGAGPQYF
TRBD2 - TRBJ2-1 TRBV27 TGTGCCAGCAGTTTCCTTCCTAGCGGGGGGTACAATGAGCAGTTCTTC CASSFLPSGGYNEQFF
- - TRBJ1-5 TRBV7-2 TGTGCCAGCAGCTTAGCGTGGCACCAGCCCCAGCATTTT CASSLAWHQPQHF
TRBD1 few TRBJ2-5 TRBV19 TGTGCCAGTAGTATATCCGGGACAGGGGGCGCACTGGAGACCCAGTACTTC CASSISGTGGALETQYF
TRBD2 - TRBJ2-3 TRBV19 TGTGCCAGTAGAGCCACCGGGACTAGCTGGACAGATACGCAGTATTTT CASRATGTSWTDTQYF
- - TRBJ2-3 TRBV2 TGTGCCAGCAGTAGGTCAGGGACTACAGATACGCAGTATTTT CASSRSGTTDTQYF
- - TRBJ2-7 TRBV30 TGTGCCTGGAGTGTTCTGCAGTTCCCTCCCTACGAGCAGTACTTC CAWSVLQFPPYEQYF
- - TRBJ1-1 TRBV27 TGTGCCAGCAGTCCCTACAGGAGGGGGGGGAACACTGAAGCTTTCTTT CASSPYRRGGNTEAFF
TRBD2 few TRBJ2-1 TRBV19 TGTGCCAGTAGTCTCCAAGCGGGGGGCTCCTACAATGAGCAGTTCTTC CASSLQAGGSYNEQFF
- once TRBJ1-5 TRBV18 TGTGCCAGCTCACTAGGTACAGGGAATCAGCCCCAGCATTTT CASSLGTGNQPQHF
TRBD2 - TRBJ2-4 TRBV5-1 TGCGCCAGCAGCTTGGGGACTAGCGGGGGAGGCAAAAACATTCAGTACTTC CASSLGTSGGGKNIQYF
- once TRBJ1-2 TRBV5-6 TGTGCCAGCAGCGTCCAAGGACAGCTCTATGGCTACACCTTC CASSVQGQLYGYTF
- - TRBJ1-2 TRBV29-1 TGCAGCGTCGCGGGGGATATGGGAGGCTACACCTTC CSVAGDMGGYTF
TRBD1 - TRBJ2-5 TRBV11-2 TGTGCCAGCAGCCTCGACAGGGGGTGGGAGACCCAGTACTTC CASSLDRGWETQYF